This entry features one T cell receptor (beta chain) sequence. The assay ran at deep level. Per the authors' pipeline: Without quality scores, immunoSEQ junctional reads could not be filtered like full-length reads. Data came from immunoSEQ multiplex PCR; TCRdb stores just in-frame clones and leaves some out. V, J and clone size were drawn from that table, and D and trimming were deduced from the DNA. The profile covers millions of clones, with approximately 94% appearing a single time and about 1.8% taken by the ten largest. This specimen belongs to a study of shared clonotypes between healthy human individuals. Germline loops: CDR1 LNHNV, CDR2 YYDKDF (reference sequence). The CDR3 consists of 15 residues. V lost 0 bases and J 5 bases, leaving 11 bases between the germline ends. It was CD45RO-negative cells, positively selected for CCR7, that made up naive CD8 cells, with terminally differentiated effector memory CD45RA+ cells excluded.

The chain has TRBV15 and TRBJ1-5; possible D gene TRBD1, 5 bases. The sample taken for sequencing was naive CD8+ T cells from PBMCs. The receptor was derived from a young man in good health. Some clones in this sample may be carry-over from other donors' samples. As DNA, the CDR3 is TGTGCCACCAGCAGAGATTGGGGGTTGGATCAGCCCCAGCATTTT. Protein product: CATSRDWGLDQPQHF.